What follows are 11 T cell receptor beta chains derived from one specimen sequenced in a study of cytomegalovirus exposure and HLA in healthy donors. PCR amplification relied on 60 Vbeta primers (plus 13 Jbeta primers). Sequencing was performed with immunoSEQ multiplex PCR; in TCRdb, only in-frame clones are kept and a portion is missing. The sample comprises 150,000 to 200,000 clones, approximately 80% of which are singletons, and about 2.5% rests with the top ten. The sample comprised PBMCs. These receptors were taken from a woman between 50 and 59 years old in good health and CMV-seronegative.

The J gene is TRBJ2-7, the V gene TRBV29-1; 12 bases line up with TRBD2. V dropped 1 base and J dropped 5; count of bases not matched to a gene: 9. Per the germline V gene, CDR1 is SQVTM and CDR2 is ANQGSEA. The CDR3 has 16 residues. The CDR3 sequence is CSVEGLAGGPTDEQYF. In nucleotides, the CDR3 is TGCAGCGTTGAAGGGCTAGCGGGAGGGCCTACCGACGAGCAGTACTTC.

V and J are TRBV6-1 and TRBJ1-4; possible D gene TRBD1, 5 bases. The CDR3 has 14 amino acids. Trimming cost V 8 bases and J 4 bases, with 14 bases left between them. In germline, CDR1 is MNHNS, CDR2 SASEGT. This chain's CDR3 is CASRAREGNEKLFF. DNA of the CDR3: TGTGCCAGCCGGGCCAGGGAGGGTAATGAAAAACTGTTTTTT.

The V call is TRBV29-1, the J call TRBJ1-2; 8 bases map to TRBD1. The CDR3 is 16 residues long. The ends lost 1 base at V and 5 bases at J; junction bases unmatched: 12. CDR1 and CDR2 from the germline V gene are SQVTM and ANQGSEA. The CDR3 region is CSVEGPWQGASYGYTF. CDR3 bases: TGCAGCGTTGAAGGGCCGTGGCAGGGGGCTTCTTATGGCTACACCTTC.

The chain combines TRBV30 with TRBJ1-4, with a tentative D call TRBD1 (6 bases). V lost 1 base, J lost 5 bases, and 14 bases lay in between. Germline lookup yields CDR1 GTSNPN and CDR2 SVGIG (reference sequence). The CDR3 totals 15 residues. CDR3 bases: TGTGCCTGGAGTGCCCGGGGGGCGGGAAATGAAAAACTGTTTTTT. Its translation is CAWSARGAGNEKLFF. Full variable domain (missing parts from reference TRBV30 and TRBJ1-4): SQTIHQWPATLVQPVGSPLSLECTVEGTSNPNLYWYRQAAGRGLQLLFYSVGIGQISSEVPQNLSASRPQDRQFILSSKKLLLSDSGFYLCAWSARGAGNEKLFFGSGTQLSVL.

The V call is TRBV28, the J call TRBJ1-1; D is perhaps TRBD1 (6 bases). The length of the CDR3 is 14 residues. Looked up from germline, CDR1 is MDHEN and CDR2 is SYDVKM. The ends were cut back, 6 bases at V and 4 bases at J, with 15 bases in the middle. The CDR3 DNA sequence: TGTGCCAGCAGAATACAGGGTTTCGTCACTGAAGCTTTCTTT. Its protein product is CASRIQGFVTEAFF.

This clone was observed a single time. V and J are TRBV7-9 and TRBJ2-1; perhaps TRBD2 as D (6 bases). V lost 4 bases to trimming and J lost 2 bases, with 12 bases between them. CDR3 size: 15 residues. Germline V CDR1 and CDR2: SEHNR, FQNEAQ (reference sequence). The CDR3 sequence is CASSYRGIAYNEQFF. CDR3 in DNA: TGTGCCAGCAGCTATCGGGGGATTGCCTACAATGAGCAGTTCTTC.

CDR3 sequence (DNA): TGTGCCAGCAGCGTCGGGAATGTTGGAGATACGCAGTATTTT. This sequence encodes CASSVGNVGDTQYF. The chain has TRBV9 and TRBJ2-3, with a possible D match to TRBD2 (5 bases). CDR1 and CDR2 (germline): SGDLS, YYNGEE. The ends were cut back, 2 bases at V and 5 bases at J, with 12 bases in the middle. The CDR3 length is 14 residues.

The V gene is TRBV6-5, the J gene TRBJ1-2, with a weak D call TRBD1 (5 bases). CDR1 MNHEY and CDR2 SVGAGI come from the germline V gene. V was cut by 5 bases and J by 4 bases, with 14 bases left in between. The CDR3 spans 14 residues. The chain's CDR3 is CASSSRGTVYGYTF. The CDR3 bases are TGTGCCAGCAGTAGCCGCGGGACCGTCTATGGCTACACCTTC.

This sequence joins TRBV6-4 and TRBJ2-3; 8 nucleotides match TRBD2. V dropped 4 bases and J dropped 6; count of bases not matched to a gene: 12. Per the germline V gene, CDR1 is MRHNA and CDR2 is SNTAGT. The CDR3 runs 16 residues. This chain's CDR3 is CASSAVAAGGGDTQYF. CDR3 bases: TGTGCCAGCAGTGCCGTGGCCGCGGGGGGAGGTGATACGCAGTATTTT.

The chain employs TRBV7-9 and TRBJ2-3; 16 bases are shared with TRBD2. The CDR3 totals 19 residues. The ends lost 4 bases at V and 3 bases at J; junction bases unmatched: 10. From germline, CDR1 is SEHNR and CDR2 FQNEAQ (reference sequence). The CDR3 loop is CASSSQTGLAGGGTDTQYF. In nucleotides, the CDR3 is TGTGCCAGCAGCTCCCAAACGGGACTAGCGGGAGGGGGAACAGATACGCAGTATTTT. Full variable domain (outside the CDR3, taken from reference TRBV7-9 and TRBJ2-3): DTGVSQNPRHKITKRGQNVTFRCDPISEHNRLYWYRQTLGQGPEFLTYFQNEAQLEKSRLLSDRFSAERPKGSFSTLEIQRTEQGDSAMYLCASSSQTGLAGGGTDTQYFGPGTRLTVL.

This chain uses TRBV19 with TRBJ2-1, with 13 bases identical to TRBD2. V was pared by 7 bases and J by 6 bases, with 6 bases of the junction left unmatched. This CDR3 has 15 amino acids. Germline CDR1 LNHDA, CDR2 SQIVND (reference sequence). Written as DNA, the CDR3 is TGTGCCAGTATCCGAACTAGCGGGAGGGCCAATGAGCAGTTCTTC. The encoded protein is CASIRTSGRANEQFF.